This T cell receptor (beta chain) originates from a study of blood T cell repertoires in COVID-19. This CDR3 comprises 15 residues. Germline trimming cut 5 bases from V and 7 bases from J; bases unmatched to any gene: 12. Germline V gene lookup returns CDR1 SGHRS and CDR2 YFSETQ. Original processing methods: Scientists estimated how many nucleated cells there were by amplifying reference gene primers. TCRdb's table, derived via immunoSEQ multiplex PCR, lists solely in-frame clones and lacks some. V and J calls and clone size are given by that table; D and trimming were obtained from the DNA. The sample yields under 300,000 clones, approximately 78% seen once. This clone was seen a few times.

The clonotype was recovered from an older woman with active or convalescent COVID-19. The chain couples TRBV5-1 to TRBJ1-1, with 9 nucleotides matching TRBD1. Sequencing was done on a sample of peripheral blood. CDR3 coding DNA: TGCGCCAGCAGGGGAACAGGGGGCGCATCCCTTGAAGCTTTCTTT. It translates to CASRGTGGASLEAFF.